Described below is a single T cell receptor beta chain sequence and its context. The sample holds a few counts of this clone. The clone's antigen remains unknown. It has no much larger one-base neighbor in the sample; base qualities were not kept. Other DNA sequences from this sample encode an identical CDR3 as well. This entry is derived from a study of shared T cell receptors in the human thymus (dated by TCRdb to about 2021). Broadly, across the study: The study investigated the way shared, self-reactive T-cell receptor alpha chains are produced in the human thymus.

The CDR3 runs 13 amino acids, cysteine and phenylalanine included. The sequence is cut down to CDR3 DNA, 39 bases in frame from base 1. Relative to germline, V is 5 bases shorter and J is 13 bases shorter, with 16 bases between their ends. For CDR1 and CDR2, the germline V gene lists SGHDT and YYEEEE. To prepare the library, the immunoSEQ multiplex PCR assay was applied. This is the immuneACCESS table as TCRdb keeps it, with only in-frame sequences that have V and J called. A part of the clones is gone; compared with another copy, unresolved V genes explain less than half, and the rest is unexplained. Within this sample are hundreds of thousands of clones, with 87% of them counted one time only. The ten most abundant clones make up 0.0094% of the sample. The data were also submitted as part of a second study, on human thymus T cells. The second study reports: Immunologically healthy infants undergoing open corrective cardiac surgery for congenital heart defects in Finland were used as donors. The thymus tissue came from surgical resects taken out during corrective cardiac surgery. Both the thymic and the peripheral blood repertoires appeared to show biased V and J gene segment usage. According to the related research, thymic TCR repertoires were highly overlapping among unrelated individuals. The study characterized TCR alpha and beta repertoires from fewer than ten infant thymus samples and a few related peripheral blood samples. The infant donors were about 7 to 250 days old, and the cohort included several males and a couple of females. Thymocytes were mechanically released from the tissue and were stored as pellets of about 9-33 million cells at -70 degrees C. A QIAsymphony instrument was used to extract genomic DNA from frozen cell pellets. TCRB and TCRAD loci were amplified from a standardized quantity of quality-controlled genomic DNA using the immunoSEQ multiplex PCR assay. The V(D)J region was spanned by amplicons of a length sufficient to cover the CDR3 and to identify V and J genes. The amplicons were sequenced on an Illumina platform via the commercial immunoSEQ service. Primer bias and sequencing errors were corrected as previously described, and TCRAD and TCRB definitions were based on the IMGT database. The repertoires were analysed using immunoSEQ Analyzer 3.0 and VDJTools for basic statistics, V/J segment usage, diversity estimates, rarefaction and pairwise overlap. To estimate diversity, the Chao1, ChaoE, Efron-Thisted, Shannon and inverse Simpson indices were applied, and diversity was also estimated on datasets down-sampled to the smallest sample. Repertoire overlap was assessed by strict matching of CDR3 nucleotide sequence, V gene and J gene, and clustering was done by Jaccard-based multidimensional scaling. On average, thymus samples yielded roughly 800,000 unique TCRB clonotypes, whereas blood samples yielded some 85,000.

The chain is encoded by TRBV5-6 joined to TRBJ1-6, with the D gene not clear enough to name. Sequencing was done on a sample of thymocytes. The clonotype comes from a boy under two years old with a congenital heart defect. Donor details come from another sample of the same person, matched by shared clones. The DNA is TGTGCCAGCAGGGGAGCAATGGGATCCCCCCTCCACTTT. Its amino acids are CASRGAMGSPLHF.